Listed below are T cell receptor beta chains from one sample, sequenced in a study of CD8+ T cells in alopecia areata. Produced via immunoSEQ multiplex PCR; TCRdb's table is partial and in-frame only. The data contain around 200,000 clones, 55% to 70% of them singletons. The specimen comprised CD4+ T cells sorted from blood, sampled at week 4, from a patient treated with tofacitinib. These receptors originate from a human donor with alopecia areata. Both conserved end residues are part of each CDR3. D genes are given only for firm matches. Clone size is not always given. Where it is, it says once, few, many or a class for expanded clones.

j_gene,abundance,len,v_gene,d_gene,CDR3aa
TRBJ1-1,NA,14,TRBV10-3,TRBD1,CAISGDRGNTEAFF
TRBJ2-7,once,12,TRBV6-5,NA,CASSTSRAEQYF
TRBJ2-5,NA,14,TRBV29-1,NA,CSVASGLIGETQYF
TRBJ1-3,NA,14,TRBV6-5,NA,CASSYSHSGNTIYF
TRBJ1-6,NA,12,TRBV30,NA,CAWRGSNSPLHF
TRBJ1-5,few,14,TRBV2,NA,CASSEDSPNQPQHF
TRBJ1-6,NA,13,TRBV4-3,NA,CASSQVLDSPLHF
TRBJ2-5,NA,15,TRBV10-3,TRBD1,CAISQDRDRTQTQYF
TRBJ2-2,NA,15,TRBV28,NA,CASSLGLKPTGELFF
TRBJ1-2,few,14,TRBV23-1,NA,CASRNPRVRFGYTF
TRBJ1-1,NA,13,TRBV7-9,TRBD1,CASSFQGDTEAFF
TRBJ2-1,few,14,TRBV5-1,NA,CASSLVGAENEQFF
TRBJ2-3,NA,15,TRBV7-2,NA,CASSLAGVSTDTQYF
TRBJ2-5,NA,12,TRBV30,NA,CAWSVKGETQYF
TRBJ1-2,few,18,TRBV15,TRBD1,CATSPRRTGSGRSYGYTF
TRBJ2-7,NA,13,TRBV14,NA,CASSPGGVYEQYF
TRBJ1-6,NA,16,TRBV23-1,NA,CASSQSYGRGNSPLHF
TRBJ1-1,once,14,TRBV7-9,NA,CASSLGTVNTEAFF
TRBJ2-3,NA,10,TRBV30,NA,CAWSRDTQYF
TRBJ2-1,few,15,TRBV7-2,TRBD1,CASSQDRGSYNEQFF
TRBJ1-1,few,14,TRBV5-1,NA,CASSPSGGNTEAFF
TRBJ1-1,few,15,TRBV19,NA,CASSIGGHRNTEAFF
TRBJ1-6,few,13,TRBV6-5,NA,CASTEEGYSPLHF
TRBJ1-5,few,15,TRBV4-1,NA,CASSHAGTINQPQHF
TRBJ1-1,NA,15,TRBV30,TRBD1,CAWSVTGVTNTEAFF
TRBJ2-2,NA,12,TRBV25-1,NA,CASSEFAGELFF
TRBJ1-2,NA,17,TRBV2,TRBD1,CASSEFGGQGPNYGYTF
TRBJ1-6,once,14,TRBV14,NA,CASSQVARVSPLHF
TRBJ1-6,NA,14,TRBV7-9,NA,CASSLGQRDSPLHF
TRBJ2-5,NA,13,TRBV10-1,NA,CASSGAAGETQYF
TRBJ2-1,few,10,TRBV29-1,NA,CSVADNEQFF
TRBJ1-1,NA,16,TRBV4-1,TRBD1,CASSQDLGTGRTEAFF
TRBJ2-2,few,14,TRBV29-1,NA,CSVAGDLNTGELFF
TRBJ2-1,NA,17,TRBV7-2,TRBD2,CASSLVLAGLTYNEQFF
TRBJ2-2,NA,13,TRBV30,NA,CAWTPRVTGELFF
TRBJ2-5,once,14,TRBV14,NA,CASSQAQGLETQYF
TRBJ2-1,NA,14,TRBV29-1,NA,CSYNSGGSYNEQFF
TRBJ2-7,NA,15,TRBV2,NA,CASIDPFAAPNEQYF
TRBJ1-2,NA,13,TRBV14,NA,CASNHGTNYGYTF
TRBJ2-7,few,11,TRBV6-6,NA,CASSQSYEQYF
TRBJ1-1,NA,15,TRBV7-9,NA,CASSSPKGGSTEAFF
TRBJ1-2,NA,14,TRBV11-2,NA,CASSLPGPVRGYTF
TRBJ2-3,few,15,TRBV4-2,TRBD1,CASSLTGASTDTQYF
TRBJ2-5,once,13,TRBV6-5,NA,CASSHARGGTQYF
TRBJ2-5,few,16,TRBV9,TRBD2,CASSTRPSGGKETQYF
TRBJ2-3,NA,12,TRBV9,NA,CASSVPTDTQYF
TRBJ2-3,NA,12,TRBV7-9,NA,CASSSFGDTQYF
TRBJ2-1,NA,14,TRBV2,NA,CASRLEAPYNEQFF
TRBJ2-1,few,12,TRBV30,NA,CAWTADWGEQFF
TRBJ1-6,NA,14,TRBV30,TRBD1,CAWTPDRADSPLHF
TRBJ1-5,NA,15,TRBV5-1,NA,CASRPDVRANQPQHF
TRBJ2-3,NA,12,TRBV29-1,NA,CSVDRGTDTQYF
TRBJ1-1,few,12,TRBV2,NA,CASSDGLTEAFF
TRBJ2-7,many,11,TRBV14,NA,CASGDFYEQYF
TRBJ2-1,few,16,TRBV6-5,NA,CASSYSGLSDGNEQFF
TRBJ1-5,NA,15,TRBV19,TRBD1,CATTTTGDSNQPQHF
TRBJ1-1,few,14,TRBV4-3,NA,CASSQERTNTEAFF
TRBJ2-3,NA,15,TRBV6-1,NA,CASSESGGGTDTQYF
TRBJ1-6,NA,16,TRBV4-1,NA,CASSQDPAGRNSPLHF